Following are 26 T cell receptor beta chains from one sample sequenced in a study of T-cell reconstitution after alpha-beta-depleted transplantation in children. As it was prepared, the TCRbeta library received unique molecular identifiers. Each CDR3 protein is one row after TCRdb ran MiXCR on the PCR reads. The profile shows over 550,000 distinct CDR3 sequences, roughly a tenth of them singletons. The sequences come from PBMCs from the stem cell graft donor, collected from the stem cell graft. The receptors derive from a human donor who donated a stem cell graft to a child with acute myeloid leukemia.

This clonotype was detected a few times. The V call is TRBV20-1, the J call TRBJ1-2; D ambiguous. Trimming took off 2 bases at V and 4 bases at J, with 17 bases between the two ends. Germline-derived CDR1 and CDR2 are DFQATT and SNEGSKA (reference sequence). This CDR3 has 15 residues. CDR3: CSARPGQAGLYGYTF. The CDR3 DNA sequence: TGCAGTGCTAGACCTGGGCAGGCAGGACTCTATGGCTACACCTTC.

This clonotype was picked up a small number of times. V is TRBV7-2 and J is TRBJ1-2; D unclear. The V end lost 1 base, the J end lost 4 bases, and 10 bases lay between the germline ends. The V gene's germline CDR1 is SGHTA and CDR2 FQGNSA. This CDR3 has 14 residues. The CDR3 loop is CASSLEAASYGYTF. As DNA, the CDR3 is TGTGCCAGCAGCTTAGAGGCGGCCAGCTATGGCTACACCTTC.

This clonotype was found many times. This chain links TRBV20-1 with TRBJ2-1; 8 bases align to TRBD2. The germline CDR1 and CDR2 sequences are DFQATT and SNEGSKA (reference sequence). This CDR3 has 15 residues. Losses at the gene ends were 4 bases for V and 8 bases for J; bases not matched to a gene: 13. CDR3 region: CSAIPNGRASDEQFF. The CDR3 DNA is TGCAGTGCTATCCCCAACGGGAGGGCCTCGGATGAGCAGTTCTTC.

This rearrangement joins TRBV27 to TRBJ2-1; D possibly corresponds to TRBD2 (6 bases). CDR1 is MNHEY and CDR2 is SMNVEV in the germline V gene (reference sequence). This CDR3 spans 15 amino acids. Deletions cut 3 bases from V and 10 bases from J, with 19 bases between. CDR3 DNA sequence: TGTGCCAGCAGTTTTACGACTAGGGCCTCGGACGAGCAGTTCTTC. This translates into CASSFTTRASDEQFF.

Written as DNA, the CDR3 is TGCGCCAGCAGCCCGTTTACTAGCGGGAGGGCCAGCGGCACAGATACGCAGTATTTT. Translation: CASSPFTSGRASGTDTQYF. This chain uses TRBV5-1 with TRBJ2-3, with 13 bases fitting TRBD2. With V trimmed by 4 bases and J by 1 base, 12 bases remained unmatched. This CDR3 is 19 amino acids long. Germline loops: CDR1 SGHRS, CDR2 YFSETQ.

This clonotype has more than one count but fewer than ten. The chain recombines TRBV29-1 with TRBJ2-5; D might be TRBD1 or TRBD2, each matching 6 bases. Germline V gene sequence: CDR1 SQVTM, CDR2 ANQGSEA. The CDR3 length is 12 residues. V was shortened by 8 bases and J by 5 bases, with 15 bases between the two germline ends. CDR3 DNA: TGCAGCTCTGGAGGGACAATGGAGACCCAGTACTTC. Its translation: CSSGGTMETQYF.

The V and J genes are TRBV7-8 and TRBJ1-1, with 7 bases that match TRBD1. The V gene's germline CDR1 is SGHVS and CDR2 FQNEAQ. V lost 3 bases, J lost 5 bases, and 15 bases stayed unmatched. This CDR3 region has 17 residues. CDR3 DNA sequence: TGTGCCAGCAGCTTTCAACGGGGAGGGGGCGTATATACTGAAGCTTTCTTT. It translates to CASSFQRGGGVYTEAFF.

This clonotype was seen repeatedly, ten times or more. This chain's CDR3 is CASSYGSGTPSRELFF. The CDR3 region has the DNA TGTGCCAGCAGTTATGGCTCCGGGACCCCAAGTAGGGAGCTGTTTTTT. The chain employs TRBV6-5 and TRBJ2-2; D possibly matches TRBD1 or TRBD2 (5 bases each). This CDR3 is 16 amino acids long. V was clipped by 3 bases and J by 9 bases, with 20 bases between them. In germline, CDR1 is MNHEY, CDR2 SVGAGI.

The chain employs TRBV7-6 and TRBJ2-6; TRBD1 is a possible D gene (5 bases). The CDR3 has 15 amino acids. V lost 4 bases and J 2 bases, leaving 9 bases between the germline ends. CDR1 and CDR2 (germline): SGHVS, FNYEAQ. This chain's CDR3 is CASSSTRAGANVLTF. The CDR3 bases are TGTGCCAGCAGCTCGACCAGGGCTGGGGCCAACGTCCTGACTTTC.

This sequence joins TRBV7-6 and TRBJ2-5, with TRBD2 as a possible D gene (6 bases). Germline lookup yields CDR1 SGHVS and CDR2 FNYEAQ. The CDR3 sequence is 16 residues long. Trimming removed 0 bases from V and 2 bases from J, with 13 bases in between. This CDR3 reads CASSLASGLGQETQYF. In nucleotides, the CDR3 is TGTGCCAGCAGCTTAGCTTCGGGACTGGGGCAAGAGACCCAGTACTTC.

This chain uses TRBV6-2 or TRBV6-3 with TRBJ2-4, with D tentatively TRBD1 (5 bases). This CDR3 is 17 amino acids long. Looked up from germline, CDR1 is MNHEY and CDR2 is SVGEGT. Trimming removed 2 bases from V and 0 bases from J, with 14 bases in between. The CDR3 protein is CASSYEGALLAKNIQYF. The CDR3 DNA reads TGTGCCAGCAGTTACGAAGGGGCCCTGCTAGCCAAAAACATTCAGTACTTC.

This clonotype was found a few times. The V call is TRBV20-1, the J call TRBJ1-5, with D perhaps TRBD1 (6 bases). CDR3 size: 16 residues. V was cut by 0 bases and J by 7 bases, with 19 bases left in between. Germline V gene sequence: CDR1 DFQATT, CDR2 SNEGSKA (reference sequence). CDR3 residues: CSARDRSGATNQPQHF. The CDR3 bases are TGCAGTGCTAGAGATAGGTCAGGGGCCACAAACCAGCCCCAGCATTTT.

Many counts were recorded for this clonotype. The chain combines TRBV12-3 or TRBV12-4 with TRBJ2-3; perhaps TRBD1 as D (5 bases). The CDR3 runs to 15 residues. The ends were cut back, 0 bases at V and 3 bases at J, with 10 bases in the middle. The CDR3 protein is CASSLAGVPTDTQYF. In DNA form, the CDR3 reads TGTGCCAGCAGTTTAGCAGGGGTTCCTACAGATACGCAGTATTTT.

This clonotype showed up just a few times. V usage is TRBV3-1 and J usage is TRBJ2-1, with D unresolved. The CDR3 length is 14 residues. Germline V gene data show CDR1 as LGHDT and CDR2 as YNNKEL (reference sequence). Trimming removed 6 bases at V and 4 bases at J, with 13 bases between. CDR3 sequence: CASSIRTDYNEQFF. As DNA, the CDR3 is TGTGCCAGCAGTATTCGGACGGATTACAATGAGCAGTTCTTC.

This clonotype was seen ten or more times. The genes are TRBV20-1 and TRBJ2-1; 12 nucleotides agree with TRBD2. The CDR3 runs to 16 residues. V lost 0 bases, J lost 6 bases, and 6 bases stayed unmatched. The germline CDR1 and CDR2 sequences are DFQATT and SNEGSKA (reference sequence). DNA of the CDR3: TGCAGTGCTAGAGATATTGCTAGCGGGAGGGCCAATGAGCAGTTCTTC. Its translation is CSARDIASGRANEQFF.

This clonotype was seen only a few times. The chain links TRBV12-3 or TRBV12-4 to TRBJ2-2; 9 bases line up with TRBD2. CDR3 length: 16 amino acids. With V trimmed by 7 bases and J by 3 bases, 9 bases remained unmatched. The CDR3 loop is CASTPSGRTDTGELFF. CDR3 bases: TGTGCCAGCACTCCCAGCGGGAGGACGGACACCGGGGAGCTGTTTTTT.

In this sample, this clonotype turned up once. The chain is built from TRBV5-1 and TRBJ1-2; D is perhaps TRBD1 (6 bases). The germline gives CDR1 SGHRS, CDR2 YFSETQ. Trimming took 0 bases from V and 7 from J, leaving 10 bases between them. The CDR3 consists of 13 residues. This CDR3 reads CASSLGQGSGYTF. The CDR3, as DNA: TGCGCCAGCAGCTTGGGGCAGGGGAGTGGCTACACCTTC.

The chain employs TRBV5-5 and TRBJ2-7; D gene uncertain. This CDR3 region has 14 residues. Trimming stripped 0 bases from V and 6 bases from J, with 13 bases between. Germline V gene sequence: CDR1 SGHKS, CDR2 YYEKEE (reference sequence). The CDR3 DNA sequence: TGTGCCAGCAGCTTGGAAGGTCGGCTAGGCGAGCAGTACTTC. It codes for CASSLEGRLGEQYF.

A few counts support this clonotype. The chain employs TRBV12-3 or TRBV12-4 and TRBJ2-1, with D perhaps TRBD2 (6 bases). The CDR3 sequence is 15 residues long. V was cut by 6 bases and J by 0 bases, with 12 bases left in between. Here the CDR3 DNA reads TGTGCCAGCAGCCCCGCCGGGAGCTCCTACAATGAGCAGTTCTTC. Translating gives CASSPAGSSYNEQFF.

This clonotype has a count of ten or more. The genes are TRBV28 and TRBJ2-1, with D maybe TRBD2 (6 bases). Germline assignment: CDR1 MDHEN and CDR2 SYDVKM. V was pared by 5 bases and J by 0 bases, with 17 bases between. The CDR3 has 17 residues. In DNA form, the CDR3 reads TGTGCCAGCAGTCCCACTAGCCCTGAGAGCTCCTACAATGAGCAGTTCTTC. Protein product: CASSPTSPESSYNEQFF.

This clonotype came up a few times. V gene TRBV29-1 combines with J gene TRBJ2-3; perhaps D is TRBD1 or TRBD2 (7 bases each). This CDR3 has 14 amino acids. The V end lost 7 bases, the J end lost 3 bases, and 17 bases lay between the germline ends. Germline CDR1 SQVTM, CDR2 ANQGSEA. The chain's CDR3 is CSASGGGGTDTQYF. The CDR3 nucleotides read TGCAGCGCCTCAGGGGGGGGTGGTACAGATACGCAGTATTTT.

There are a few counts of this clonotype. This chain joins TRBV5-1 and TRBJ2-7, with 7 bases identical to TRBD2. V lost 2 bases to trimming and J lost 0 bases; unmatched junction nucleotides: 5. Germline lookup yields CDR1 SGHRS and CDR2 YFSETQ. The CDR3 covers 15 residues. The CDR3, as DNA: TGCGCCAGCAGCTTCGGGGGGAGGAGCTCCTACGAGCAGTACTTC. It specifies CASSFGGRSSYEQYF.

This clonotype was seen a few times. The V call is TRBV12-3 or TRBV12-4, the J call TRBJ2-3; TRBD2 agrees at 7 bases. The CDR3 totals 18 residues. V was clipped by 3 bases and J by 0 bases; unmatched bases: 12. The CDR3 nucleotides read TGTGCCAGCAGTTTCTTGGATGGGGGAGGGGAAAGCACAGATACGCAGTATTTT. Its protein product is CASSFLDGGGESTDTQYF.

In this sample, this clonotype turned up many times. V and J are TRBV5-1 and TRBJ2-2, with D uncertain. V was trimmed by 3 bases and J by 0 bases, leaving 15 bases between them. The CDR3 has 17 amino acids. CDR1 SGHRS and CDR2 YFSETQ come from the germline V gene. CDR3 DNA: TGCGCCAGCAGCTCCCCGTTCCCCAGCGCGAACACCGGGGAGCTGTTTTTT. Translated, it gives CASSSPFPSANTGELFF.

This clonotype occurred a few times. The chain is built from TRBV20-1 and TRBJ2-3; D ambiguous. V lost 4 bases to trimming and J lost 2 bases, with 10 bases between them. Germline loops: CDR1 DFQATT, CDR2 SNEGSKA (reference sequence). The CDR3 has 13 residues. The CDR3 is CSATGRNTDTQYF. CDR3 nucleotides: TGCAGTGCTACGGGCAGGAACACAGATACGCAGTATTTT.

The chain has TRBV20-1 and TRBJ2-7; TRBD1 is a possible D gene (6 bases). This CDR3 comprises 14 residues. Trimming left V 3 bases short and J 3 bases short, with 15 bases between. Germline V gene lookup returns CDR1 DFQATT and CDR2 SNEGSKA (reference sequence). The CDR3 protein is CSASLLGTNYEQYF. The CDR3 bases are TGCAGTGCTAGCCTCCTAGGGACAAACTACGAGCAGTACTTC.